A selection of T cell receptor beta chains follows, all from one sample in a study of T-cell reconstitution after alpha-beta-depleted transplantation in children. Via MiXCR, TCRdb re-called the PCR reads, giving one row per CDR3 protein. The sample shows almost 500,000 distinct CDR3 sequences, about 10% of them seen only once. Sequencing was performed on PBMCs, taken before TCRalphabeta/CD19-depleted stem cell transplant. These receptors all stem from a child younger than 10 with inherited bone marrow failure, due to receive a stem cell transplant. The CDR3 runs from the conserved cysteine through the conserved F or W. A D gene is named only where the DNA matches it firmly. Clone size is given for some rows only: seen once, a few or many times, or a class if the clone is expanded.

clone size: many; CDR3 length: 15; J gene: TRBJ2-1; V gene: TRBV7-2; D gene: .; CDR3 protein: CASSLGLSGYNEQFF; CDR3 DNA: TGTGCCAGCAGCTTAGGACTATCTGGCTACAATGAGCAGTTCTTC
clone size: many; CDR3 length: 13; J gene: TRBJ1-5; V gene: TRBV6-2/TRBV6-3; D gene: .; CDR3 protein: CASSYWQDQPQHF; CDR3 DNA: TGTGCCAGCAGTTACTGGCAGGATCAGCCCCAGCATTTT
clone size: many; CDR3 length: 14; J gene: TRBJ2-7; V gene: TRBV12-3/TRBV12-4; D gene: TRBD2; CDR3 protein: CASSETSGRYEQYF; CDR3 DNA: TGTGCCAGCAGCGAAACTAGCGGGAGGTACGAGCAGTACTTC
clone size: many; CDR3 length: 16; J gene: TRBJ1-1; V gene: TRBV27; D gene: TRBD1; CDR3 protein: CASSLGPGTGNTEAFF; CDR3 DNA: TGTGCCAGCAGTTTGGGACCCGGGACAGGGAACACTGAAGCTTTCTTT
clone size: many; CDR3 length: 15; J gene: TRBJ1-5; V gene: TRBV7-2; D gene: .; CDR3 protein: CASSPRMGVEQPQHF; CDR3 DNA: TGTGCCAGCAGCCCCCGGATGGGGGTGGAGCAGCCCCAGCATTTT
clone size: many; CDR3 length: 13; J gene: TRBJ2-7; V gene: TRBV29-1; D gene: TRBD2; CDR3 protein: CSVGGGGFDEQYF; CDR3 DNA: TGCAGCGTTGGTGGCGGGGGGTTTGACGAGCAGTACTTC
clone size: .; CDR3 length: 14; J gene: TRBJ1-5; V gene: TRBV10-2; D gene: TRBD1; CDR3 protein: CASSLDRASQPQHF; CDR3 DNA: TGCGCCAGCAGCCTCGACAGGGCAAGTCAGCCCCAGCATTTT
clone size: .; CDR3 length: 12; J gene: TRBJ1-4; V gene: TRBV5-4; D gene: .; CDR3 protein: CASSPPSEKLFF; CDR3 DNA: TGTGCCAGCAGCCCTCCGAGTGAAAAACTGTTTTTT
clone size: many; CDR3 length: 17; J gene: TRBJ2-1; V gene: TRBV7-4; D gene: TRBD2; CDR3 protein: CASSQTTSGSIYNEQFF; CDR3 DNA: TGTGCCAGCAGCCAGACGACTAGCGGGAGTATTTACAATGAGCAGTTCTTC
clone size: .; CDR3 length: 16; J gene: TRBJ2-6; V gene: TRBV5-1; D gene: .; CDR3 protein: CASSLFGVVGANVLTF; CDR3 DNA: TGCGCCAGCAGCTTGTTCGGGGTAGTTGGGGCCAACGTCCTGACTTTC
clone size: many; CDR3 length: 11; J gene: TRBJ1-2; V gene: TRBV29-1; D gene: .; CDR3 protein: CSVLIYNGYTF; CDR3 DNA: TGCAGCGTCCTTATTTACAATGGCTACACCTTC
clone size: many; CDR3 length: 13; J gene: TRBJ2-3; V gene: TRBV15; D gene: .; CDR3 protein: CATTPRSTDTQYF; CDR3 DNA: TGTGCCACCACCCCTAGGAGCACAGATACGCAGTATTTT
clone size: few; CDR3 length: 19; J gene: TRBJ2-1; V gene: TRBV19; D gene: TRBD2; CDR3 protein: CASSHALGLAGISYNEQFF; CDR3 DNA: TGTGCCAGTAGCCACGCTTTGGGACTAGCGGGAATTTCCTACAATGAGCAGTTCTTC
clone size: many; CDR3 length: 14; J gene: TRBJ2-7; V gene: TRBV29-1; D gene: .; CDR3 protein: CSVERPGQPYEQYF; CDR3 DNA: TGCAGCGTAGAACGGCCAGGCCAACCCTACGAGCAGTACTTC
clone size: .; CDR3 length: 14; J gene: TRBJ2-7; V gene: TRBV9; D gene: TRBD2; CDR3 protein: CASSVSAGAYEQYF; CDR3 DNA: TGTGCCAGCAGCGTATCCGCGGGAGCCTACGAGCAGTACTTC
clone size: .; CDR3 length: 16; J gene: TRBJ2-1; V gene: TRBV20-1; D gene: TRBD1; CDR3 protein: CSARAPGQGGGNEQFF; CDR3 DNA: TGCAGTGCTAGAGCCCCCGGACAGGGGGGCGGGAATGAGCAGTTCTTC
clone size: many; CDR3 length: 10; J gene: TRBJ1-2; V gene: TRBV29-1; D gene: .; CDR3 protein: CSVERGGYTF; CDR3 DNA: TGCAGCGTTGAACGGGGAGGCTACACCTTC
clone size: few; CDR3 length: 15; J gene: TRBJ1-2; V gene: TRBV4-1; D gene: TRBD1; CDR3 protein: CASSDKLRTGHGYTF; CDR3 DNA: TGCGCCAGCAGCGATAAATTAAGGACAGGGCACGGCTACACCTTC
clone size: few; CDR3 length: 16; J gene: TRBJ2-5; V gene: TRBV15; D gene: .; CDR3 protein: CATSRLLTAEQETQYF; CDR3 DNA: TGTGCCACCAGCAGACTGTTGACGGCAGAGCAGGAGACCCAGTACTTC
clone size: .; CDR3 length: 16; J gene: TRBJ2-7; V gene: TRBV21-1; D gene: .; CDR3 protein: CASSKEGQGPPYEQYF; CDR3 DNA: TGTGCCAGCAGCAAAGAAGGGCAGGGTCCCCCCTACGAGCAGTACTTC
clone size: many; CDR3 length: 15; J gene: TRBJ2-7; V gene: TRBV5-1; D gene: .; CDR3 protein: CASSLEGSPYYEQYF; CDR3 DNA: TGCGCCAGCAGCTTGGAGGGAAGTCCTTACTACGAGCAGTACTTC
clone size: once; CDR3 length: 19; J gene: TRBJ2-5; V gene: TRBV11-2; D gene: TRBD1; CDR3 protein: CASSLDYYRDRVLGETQYF; CDR3 DNA: TGTGCCAGCAGCTTAGATTATTACCGGGACAGGGTCTTGGGAGAGACCCAGTACTTC
clone size: many; CDR3 length: 11; J gene: TRBJ1-2; V gene: TRBV12-3/TRBV12-4; D gene: .; CDR3 protein: CASSFGEGYTF; CDR3 DNA: TGTGCCAGCAGTTTTGGTGAGGGCTACACCTTC
clone size: many; CDR3 length: 13; J gene: TRBJ2-3; V gene: TRBV20-1; D gene: .; CDR3 protein: CSATGRVTDTQYF; CDR3 DNA: TGCAGTGCTACGGGCAGGGTCACAGATACGCAGTATTTT
clone size: many; CDR3 length: 15; J gene: TRBJ2-3; V gene: TRBV7-2; D gene: TRBD1; CDR3 protein: CASSLYRGRADTQYF; CDR3 DNA: TGTGCCAGCAGCTTATACAGGGGGCGCGCAGATACGCAGTATTTT
clone size: many; CDR3 length: 15; J gene: TRBJ1-3; V gene: TRBV28; D gene: .; CDR3 protein: CASKIVTGTIGTIYF; CDR3 DNA: TGTGCCAGCAAGATCGTGACCGGGACAATCGGCACCATATATTTT
clone size: few; CDR3 length: 14; J gene: TRBJ2-3; V gene: TRBV4-1; D gene: .; CDR3 protein: CASSQPTVGDTQYF; CDR3 DNA: TGCGCCAGCAGCCAACCAACTGTTGGAGATACGCAGTATTTT
clone size: many; CDR3 length: 14; J gene: TRBJ1-2; V gene: TRBV12-3/TRBV12-4; D gene: .; CDR3 protein: CASSLDAVEGGYTF; CDR3 DNA: TGTGCCAGCAGTTTAGATGCGGTGGAAGGTGGCTACACCTTC
clone size: many; CDR3 length: 13; J gene: TRBJ1-1; V gene: TRBV27; D gene: .; CDR3 protein: CASSEWRDTEAFF; CDR3 DNA: TGTGCCAGCAGTGAATGGAGGGACACTGAAGCTTTCTTT
clone size: many; CDR3 length: 15; J gene: TRBJ1-5; V gene: TRBV6-2/TRBV6-3; D gene: .; CDR3 protein: CASSYKTGGYQPQHF; CDR3 DNA: TGTGCCAGCAGTTACAAGACGGGGGGTTATCAGCCCCAGCATTTT
clone size: few; CDR3 length: 15; J gene: TRBJ2-2; V gene: TRBV4-3; D gene: .; CDR3 protein: CASSRSRFGPGELFF; CDR3 DNA: TGCGCCAGCAGCCGCTCCCGCTTTGGACCCGGGGAGCTGTTTTTT
clone size: .; CDR3 length: 13; J gene: TRBJ2-1; V gene: TRBV18; D gene: .; CDR3 protein: CASSPASRNEQFF; CDR3 DNA: TGTGCCAGCTCACCAGCATCCCGCAATGAGCAGTTCTTC
clone size: many; CDR3 length: 13; J gene: TRBJ1-5; V gene: TRBV7-9; D gene: .; CDR3 protein: CASSDRGYQPQHF; CDR3 DNA: TGTGCCAGCAGCGACAGAGGGTATCAGCCCCAGCATTTT
clone size: many; CDR3 length: 14; J gene: TRBJ1-1; V gene: TRBV6-2/TRBV6-3; D gene: .; CDR3 protein: CASSPGDLYPEAFF; CDR3 DNA: TGTGCCAGCAGTCCCGGGGACTTATACCCTGAAGCTTTCTTT
clone size: .; CDR3 length: 17; J gene: TRBJ2-3; V gene: TRBV6-5; D gene: TRBD2; CDR3 protein: CASSTPGLAGPTDTQYF; CDR3 DNA: TGTGCCAGCAGTACTCCGGGACTAGCGGGACCCACAGATACGCAGTATTTT
clone size: many; CDR3 length: 16; J gene: TRBJ2-3; V gene: TRBV5-6; D gene: .; CDR3 protein: CASTPAWAGSTDTQYF; CDR3 DNA: TGTGCCAGCACCCCGGCTTGGGCAGGAAGCACAGATACGCAGTATTTT
clone size: few; CDR3 length: 11; J gene: TRBJ2-1; V gene: TRBV30; D gene: .; CDR3 protein: CAWSPTTEQFF; CDR3 DNA: TGTGCCTGGAGCCCTACCACTGAGCAGTTCTTC
clone size: many; CDR3 length: 15; J gene: TRBJ2-3; V gene: TRBV28; D gene: .; CDR3 protein: CASSRILGFTDTQYF; CDR3 DNA: TGTGCCAGCAGTCGAATACTAGGGTTCACAGATACGCAGTATTTT